Each of the 4 T cell receptor beta chains below was sequenced from the same sample in a study of cytomegalovirus exposure and HLA in healthy donors (dated by TCRdb to 2016 to 2017). Libraries were built with the immunoSEQ multiplex PCR assay. The table was pulled from immuneACCESS by TCRdb, which kept in-frame rearrangements only. Such tables lose some clones; where checked, under half of the loss comes from unresolved V genes, and the rest has no known cause. Here the sample has some 160,000 clones; more than 75% occur a single time. Of the sample, 2.5% to 3% is held by the ten largest clones. Sequenced: PBMCs. Source of these receptors: a man between 18 and 35 years old in good health and CMV-seronegative.

V and J are TRBV28 and TRBJ1-2; TRBD1 might be the D (5 bases). There are 14 residues in the CDR3. Deletions cut 2 bases from V and 7 bases from J, with 14 bases between. Per germline, CDR1 MDHEN and CDR2 SYDVKM. CDR3 nucleotide sequence: TGTGCCAGCAGTTTACGGGGGGGAGTGGGTGGCTACACCTTC. This translates into CASSLRGGVGGYTF.

The rearrangement links TRBV19 to TRBJ2-7, with D perhaps matching TRBD2 (5 bases). The V end was cut by 9 bases, the J end by 7 bases, with 22 bases between. Germline V gene data show CDR1 as LNHDA and CDR2 as SQIVND (reference sequence). This CDR3 comprises 14 residues. The CDR3 protein is CASRGRTGRGEQYF. The CDR3 coding sequence is TGTGCCAGCCGCGGGCGGACCGGTAGAGGTGAGCAGTACTTC.

The chain joins TRBV28 to TRBJ2-1; 13 nucleotides match TRBD2. The junction had 12 bases not matched to a gene; V was cut back by 6 bases and J by 4 bases. This CDR3 has 18 residues. The germline V gene encodes CDR1 MDHEN and CDR2 SYDVKM. The CDR3 DNA is TGTGCCAGCAGCCTAAAGCCGGGACTAGCGGGAATATACAATGAGCAGTTCTTC. As protein: CASSLKPGLAGIYNEQFF.

V usage is TRBV10-3 and J usage is TRBJ1-2; the D gene is possibly TRBD1 (5 bases). Per germline, CDR1 ENHRY and CDR2 SYGVKD. The CDR3 totals 16 residues. V lost 3 bases and J lost 3, with 17 bases in between. The CDR3 reads CAISDEGQGIHYGYTF. DNA of the CDR3: TGTGCCATCAGTGATGAAGGGCAGGGAATACACTATGGCTACACCTTC.